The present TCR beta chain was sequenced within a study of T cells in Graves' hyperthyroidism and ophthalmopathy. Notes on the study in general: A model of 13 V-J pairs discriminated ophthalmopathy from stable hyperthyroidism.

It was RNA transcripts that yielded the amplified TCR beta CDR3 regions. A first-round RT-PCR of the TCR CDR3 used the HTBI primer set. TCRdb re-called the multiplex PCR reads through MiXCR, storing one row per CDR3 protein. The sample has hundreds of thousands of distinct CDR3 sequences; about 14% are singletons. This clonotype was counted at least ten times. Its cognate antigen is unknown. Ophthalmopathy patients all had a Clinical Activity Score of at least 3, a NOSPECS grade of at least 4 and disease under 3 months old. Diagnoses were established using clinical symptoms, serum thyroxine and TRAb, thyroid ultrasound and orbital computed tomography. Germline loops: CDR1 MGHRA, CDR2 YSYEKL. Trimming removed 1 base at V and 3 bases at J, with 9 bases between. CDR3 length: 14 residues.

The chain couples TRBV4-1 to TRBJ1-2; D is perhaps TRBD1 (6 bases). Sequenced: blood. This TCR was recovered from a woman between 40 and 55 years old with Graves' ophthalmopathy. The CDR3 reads CASSQGTVDYGYTF. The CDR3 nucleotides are TGCGCCAGCAGCCAAGGGACAGTCGACTATGGCTACACCTTC.